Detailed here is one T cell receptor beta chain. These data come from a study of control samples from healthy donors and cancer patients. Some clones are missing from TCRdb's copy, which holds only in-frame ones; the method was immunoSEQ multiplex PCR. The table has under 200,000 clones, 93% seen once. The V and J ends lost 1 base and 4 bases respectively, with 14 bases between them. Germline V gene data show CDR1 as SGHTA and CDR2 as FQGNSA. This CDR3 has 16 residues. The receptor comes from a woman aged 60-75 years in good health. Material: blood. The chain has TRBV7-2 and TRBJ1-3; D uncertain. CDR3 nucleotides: TGTGCCAGCAGCTTAGAACGTGGATCATTCGGAAACACCATATATTTT. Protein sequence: CASSLERGSFGNTIYF. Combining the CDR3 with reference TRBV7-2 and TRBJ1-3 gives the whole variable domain GAGVSQSPSNKVTEKGKDVELRCDPISGHTALYWYRQSLGQGLEFLIYFQGNSAPDKSGLPSDRFSAERTGGSVSTLTIQRTQQEDSAVYLCASSLERGSFGNTIYFGEGSWLTVV.